This T cell receptor (beta chain) was recovered during a study of cytomegalovirus exposure and HLA in healthy donors. This CDR3 has 15 residues. CDR1 SGHTA and CDR2 FQGNSA come from the germline V gene. The junction had 6 bases not matched to a gene; V was cut back by 5 bases and J by 2 bases. The study ran its PCR with 60 Vbeta and 13 Jbeta primers. Some clones are missing from TCRdb's copy, which holds only in-frame ones; the method was immunoSEQ multiplex PCR. The data contain 85,000 to 100,000 clones, roughly four fifths of them singletons. This clonotype was obtained from a woman aged 18-35 years in good health and CMV-seropositive. The V and J genes are TRBV7-2 and TRBJ2-3; 8 nucleotides align to TRBD2. The sequencing sample was made of PBMCs. The CDR3 protein is CASSHTSGPTDTQYF. The CDR3 DNA sequence: TGTGCCAGCAGCCATACTAGCGGACCCACAGATACGCAGTATTTT.